This paragraph reports one TCR beta chain. No cognate antigen has been identified for it. Per-base qualities were not stored, and no clone one base away is much larger. The data derive from a study of cytomegalovirus exposure and HLA in healthy donors (dated by TCRdb to 2016 to 2017). The study in broad terms: An earlier analysis of under 600 of the donors reported approximately 300 Gb of sequence data and 117 million unique TCR beta sequences from 150 million to 200 million T cells. An early release that covered 500 to 800 HLA-typed donors contained approximately 300 gigabases of sequencing data and about 84 million unique TCR sequences. The genetic ancestry cluster associated with self-reported Caucasian donors included about 84% of the roughly 390 genotyped donors. The aim of the study was to test whether cataloging public T cell receptors could identify signatures of past pathogen exposure. Using immunosequencing, the study profiled T cell repertoires from 500 to 800 subjects and related those repertoires to cytomegalovirus serostatus. Along with the approximately 650-subject first cohort, a separate validation cohort of approximately 110 different subjects was used. High-throughput TCR immunosequencing, statistical association of individual TCRs with disease status, and machine learning were combined to predict cytomegalovirus infection status. To study patterns of TCR occurrence, a later analysis re-analyzed previously published TCR beta repertoires from around 700 donors and added high-resolution HLA genotyping. The later analysis used no new phenotypic data to find candidate immune exposures, relying instead on TCR beta sequences and their occurrence across donors. To decide whether each TCR beta V gene segment behaved as functional or pseudogenic, an earlier analysis of some 540 of the donors relied on high-throughput TCR beta sequencing. Donor age, sex, ethnicity and CMV serostatus were compiled together with the repertoire data. A later genetic analysis took genome-wide SNP genotypes for about 55% of the 666 donors and used that subset as a discovery cohort. All discovery cohort repertoires had been generated on a single sequencing platform. Class I and class II HLA loci were covered by the typing at four-digit resolution. Typing coverage differed by locus: A, B, C, DRB1 and DQB1 were typed in roughly 620-630 donors, DQA1 in 500 to 550, DPA1 in some 570, and DPB1 in 450 to 480. Roughly 5 DR-DQ haplotypes were treated as single units for association and clustering because of strong linkage in the cohort. Among several hundred genotyped donors of the cohort, an average of around 250,000 unique TCR beta nucleotide sequences was sequenced per donor, of which roughly 17% were non-productive.

Broader findings and caveats from the paper: Broadly in line with IMGT annotations, most TCR beta V segments showed up in productive rearrangements about 87% or about 30% of the time in an earlier analysis of several hundred of the donors. Linkage disequilibrium might explain the correlated functional status among segregating V segments, but an unknown experimental factor could not be excluded. Some IMGT-functional V segments, including TRBV6-2 and TRBV6-3, could not be distinguished by the 87-base-pair reads and were therefore excluded. This cohort had only TCR beta chains sequenced, and the lack of alpha or paired-chain data limited which features could be detected. A cluster of highly shared sequence variants was judged likely to represent a technical artifact of the sequencing pipeline. In a later genetic analysis, fewer N-insertions in productive TCRs were reported among donors in an Asian-associated ancestry cluster than the approximately 710-donor mean. A later analysis found that HLA-associated TCR beta chains were more clonally expanded and had lower generation probabilities than equally common non-associated chains. In the study, around 160 TCR beta chains were listed as associated with cytomegalovirus. Cytomegalovirus status was reported to be diagnosed by the classifier with high specificity and sensitivity in both the original and validation cohorts. Presence/absence analyses assumed roughly uniform sequencing depth across donors, an assumption that may not hold. Across donors, most TCR sequences were observed very rarely, whereas some public TCRs were present in many individuals. According to a later analysis, parvovirus B19, influenza, CMV and Epstein-Barr virus appeared linked to several top co-occurrence clusters. Because counts were too low, some 17 rarely observed V segments, including chromosome 9 orphons, were left out of the earlier analysis of roughly 600 of the donors. Three of the identified cytomegalovirus-associated TCR beta chains were confirmed in vitro to be specific for cytomegalovirus antigens. The only immune exposure information available for the cohort was CMV serostatus. A further reported finding was that TCR beta sequences accurately predicted the HLA-A and HLA-B alleles for most subjects in the first cohort. In a later genetic analysis, a missense DCLRE1C variant was associated with V-gene and J-gene trimming of TCR beta chains, and the association was replicated in an independent cohort. Most CMV-associated TCR beta chains appeared to be HLA-restricted in a later analysis, and the HLA associations seemed to be driven largely by CMV exposure. In a later analysis, the rate of TCR association differed among HLA loci, with DRB1 alleles having the most associated TCRs and HLA-C alleles having the fewest. It was suggested by the authors that the approach could potentially be generalized to other disease states and immunological phenotypes. Strong co-occurrence of HLA alleles, especially DR and DQ, made assigning TCR associations to individual alleles difficult. Because some donors lacked HLA typing at each locus, the association tests relied only on the typed subset. In a later analysis, some 18,000 TCR beta sequences were associated with specific HLA alleles at a false discovery rate of 0.05.

Sequences SGHRS (CDR1) and YFSETQ (CDR2) are obtained from the germline V gene. The CDR3 spans 14 residues, from the cysteine through the phenylalanine. The only DNA kept is the CDR3, 42 bases in frame from the first base. After removal of 1 base from V and 2 bases from J, the junction retains 2 bases not matched to a gene. The protocol used for the library was the immunoSEQ multiplex PCR assay. For the multiplex PCR, a mixture combining 60 forward primers for TCR Vbeta segments and 13 reverse primers for TCR Jbeta segments was used. Amplification of the CDR3 region of rearranged TCR beta genes was performed with a multiplex PCR assay on genomic DNA. The Illumina HiSeq System was used to sequence the amplified TCR beta libraries as 87-base-pair reads. In the original analysis: A later analysis tallied tens of millions of unique TCR beta chains across the 666 repertoires, and some 10 million of those chains were shared by two or more donors. Raw reads were error-corrected and collapsed into unique sequences with a nearest-neighbor algorithm that merged closely related sequences to remove PCR and sequencing errors. CDR3 sequences were aligned to IMGT reference sequences to assign V, D and J gene segments. Each retained sequence needed at least a six-nucleotide match to both a V gene segment and a J gene segment. A rearrangement was called productive if the CDR3 had no stop codons and remained in frame with V and J, and every other rearrangement was called non-productive. Following IMGT convention, CDR3 was defined as the stretch from the second conserved V-encoded cysteine up to the conserved J-encoded phenylalanine. The earlier analysis of a few hundred of the donors excluded sequences that lacked an unambiguous match to a single V gene segment. In an earlier analysis of around 600 of the donors, V segments were called functional above 56.7% productive rearrangements and were called segregating when the between-donor standard deviation exceeded 5%. To diagnose cytomegalovirus status from the catalog of TCR beta chain sequences, a statistical classification framework was built. In a later analysis, TCR nucleotide sequences were compared against IMGT/GENE-DB human TR gene sequences so that V and J genes could be assigned. In a later analysis, CDR3 sequences and most-parsimonious VDJ recombination scenarios were assigned using the TCRdist pipeline. In a later analysis, every TCR beta chain was defined by the combination of its CDR3 amino acid sequence and its V-gene family, and reads without a unique V-gene family were dropped. In a later analysis, several hundred highly shared, low-generation-probability nucleotide sequences were removed to address suspected cross-contamination and a sequencing artifact. In a later analysis, a clonal expansion index was calculated for each public chain from normalized within-repertoire ranks of inferred template counts. In a later analysis, generation probabilities were computed with a VDJ recombination model fitted to out-of-frame rearrangements, and the resulting probabilities were checked against IGoR. In a later analysis, hypergeometric tests were used to score TCR-TCR, TCR-HLA and TCR-CMV co-occurrence, with a repertoire-size bias correction applied to TCR pairs. A later analysis estimated false discovery rates by permuting HLA or CMV assignments 20 times. In a later analysis, co-occurring TCRs were grouped using DBSCAN, and TCRdist sequence similarity was added for clustering within HLA-allele-positive subsets. Repertoires with fewer than 30,000 or more than 120,000 public chains were left out of co-occurrence clustering, as were about 5 repertoires with anomalous nucleotide sharing. TCRdb limited this immuneACCESS table to in-frame rearrangements with V and J called. A share of clones is missing; checked studies link under half to unresolved V genes, and the rest is unexplained. V and J calls and clone size are copied from that table; D and trimming were computed from the DNA. The sample table records about 140,000 clones; roughly 80% of these occur just once. 1.2% of the sample is in the top ten clones.

The cohort was made up of around 720 healthy bone marrow donors. At the time of sampling, every cohort member was nominally healthy, though immune exposures that went unrecorded were likely present. The donor tested CMV seronegative, placing the donor among the 350 or so seronegative members of the cohort. Each donor provided a peripheral blood sample, and peripheral blood mononuclear cells were used for TCR beta sequencing. The Qiagen DNeasy Blood Extraction Kit was used to extract genomic DNA from the blood cell samples. The chain is assembled from TRBV5-1 and TRBJ2-7; 8 bases in the middle match TRBD1. The sample taken for sequencing was PBMCs. This sequence was found in a female donor in good health and CMV-seronegative. The CDR3 reads CASSLLQGAYEQYF. In nucleotide form, the sequence is TGCGCCAGCAGCTTGCTACAGGGGGCCTACGAGCAGTACTTC.